Ten or more counts support the clone carrying this TCR beta chain. The target antigen is unknown. It was unfractionated whole blood from which total RNA was extracted. This entry belongs to a study of human T cells and chemical hapten exposure. Study outcomes and limitations: The number of TCRs above 1 in 1000 frequency did not change after DPC sensitization.

Unique molecular identifiers were linked by the library to individual cDNA molecules. In the authors' methods: Sequenced samples showed a median of approximately 96,000 TCRs each, with counts running from roughly 23,000 to 700,000. One entry per CDR3 protein, called by TCRdb with MiXCR from the reads. The V and J calls and clone size are TCRdb's, not the authors'. The top ten hold roughly 1.5% of the sample, which has about 120,000 distinct CDR3 sequences, 8% to 9.5% seen once. This CDR3 has 14 amino acids. The V gene lost 6 bases and the J gene lost 3 bases, with 12 bases spanning the gap. Germline lookup yields CDR1 MNHNY and CDR2 SVGAGI (reference sequence).

Material: whole blood. This TCR derives from a human donor in good health. Some clones in this sample may be carry-over from other donors' samples. The rearrangement uses TRBV6-6 and TRBJ1-5; D not certain. This CDR3 reads CASRLDGTNQPQHF. The CDR3, as DNA: TGTGCCAGCAGATTGGACGGTACCAATCAGCCCCAGCATTTT.